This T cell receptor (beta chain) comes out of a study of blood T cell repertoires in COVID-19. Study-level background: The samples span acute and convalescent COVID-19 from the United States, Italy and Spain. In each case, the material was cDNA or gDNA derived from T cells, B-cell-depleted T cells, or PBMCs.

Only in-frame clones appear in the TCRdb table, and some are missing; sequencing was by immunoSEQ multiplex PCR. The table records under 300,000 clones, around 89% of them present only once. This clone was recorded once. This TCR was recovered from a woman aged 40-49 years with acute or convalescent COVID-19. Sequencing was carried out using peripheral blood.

The CDR3 sequence is CASNRQGRAGNTEAFF. The CDR3 DNA follows: TGTGCCAGCAACCGACAGGGGCGGGCGGGGAACACTGAAGCTTTCTTT. The chain uses TRBV2 and TRBJ1-1, with 8 bases matching TRBD1. This CDR3 comprises 16 residues. V gave up 7 bases and J gave up 1 base; unmatched junction bases: 11. The V gene's germline CDR1 is SNHLY and CDR2 FYNNEI.